The source of this T cell receptor (beta chain) is a study of identical twins. Ten or more counts support this clonotype. From the 5' RACE reads, TCRdb called clonotypes with MiXCR, one entry per CDR3 protein. The table lists around 250,000 distinct CDR3 sequences, 10% to 15% of them singletons. This CDR3 has 14 residues. The V end was cut by 1 base, the J end by 2 bases, with 7 bases between. In germline, CDR1 is SGHRS, CDR2 YFSETQ. A further study also used this sample, focusing on yellow fever vaccine responses in identical twins.

Sequencing used memory (CD45RO+) T cells sorted from blood. The genes are TRBV5-1 and TRBJ2-1, with D maybe TRBD1 (6 bases). The source of this sequence is a woman aged 18 to 35 in good health. The DNA of the CDR3 is TGCGCCAGCAGCTTGACAGGGCCCTACAATGAGCAGTTCTTC. Translation: CASSLTGPYNEQFF.